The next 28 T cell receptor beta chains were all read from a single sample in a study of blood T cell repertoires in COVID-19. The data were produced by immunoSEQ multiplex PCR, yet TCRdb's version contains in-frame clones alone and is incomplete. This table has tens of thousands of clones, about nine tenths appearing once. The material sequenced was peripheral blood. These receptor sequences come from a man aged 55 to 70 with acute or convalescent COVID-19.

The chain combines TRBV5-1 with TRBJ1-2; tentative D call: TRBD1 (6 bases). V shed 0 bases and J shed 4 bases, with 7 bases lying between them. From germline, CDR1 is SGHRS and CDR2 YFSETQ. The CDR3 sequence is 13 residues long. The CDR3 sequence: CASSLDRAYGYTF. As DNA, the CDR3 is TGCGCCAGCAGCTTGGACAGGGCCTATGGCTACACCTTC.

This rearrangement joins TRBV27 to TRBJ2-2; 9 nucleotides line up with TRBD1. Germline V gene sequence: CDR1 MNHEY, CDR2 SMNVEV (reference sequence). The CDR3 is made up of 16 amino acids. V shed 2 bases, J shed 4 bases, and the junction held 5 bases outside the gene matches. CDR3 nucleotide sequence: TGTGCCAGCAGTTTACCCCGGACAGGGGTCACCGGGGAGCTGTTTTTT. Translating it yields CASSLPRTGVTGELFF.

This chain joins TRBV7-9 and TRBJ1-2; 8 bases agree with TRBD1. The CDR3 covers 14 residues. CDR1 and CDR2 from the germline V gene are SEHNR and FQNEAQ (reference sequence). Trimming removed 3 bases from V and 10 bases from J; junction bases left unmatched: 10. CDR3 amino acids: CASSFVSGGDVYTF. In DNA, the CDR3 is TGTGCCAGCAGCTTCGTTTCAGGGGGCGATGTCTACACCTTC.

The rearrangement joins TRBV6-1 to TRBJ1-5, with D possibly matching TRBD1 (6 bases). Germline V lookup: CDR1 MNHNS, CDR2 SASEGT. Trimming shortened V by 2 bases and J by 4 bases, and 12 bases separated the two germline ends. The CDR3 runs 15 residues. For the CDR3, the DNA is TGTGCCAGCAGTGAACTGGGGGGGCTAAATCAGCCCCAGCATTTT. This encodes CASSELGGLNQPQHF.

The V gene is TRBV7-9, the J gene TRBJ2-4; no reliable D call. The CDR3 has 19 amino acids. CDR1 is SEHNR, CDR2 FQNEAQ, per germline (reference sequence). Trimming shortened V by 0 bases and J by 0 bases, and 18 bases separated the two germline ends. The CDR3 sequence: CASSLANKDTALAKNIQYF. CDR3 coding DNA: TGTGCCAGCAGCTTAGCCAACAAAGACACTGCACTAGCCAAAAACATTCAGTACTTC.

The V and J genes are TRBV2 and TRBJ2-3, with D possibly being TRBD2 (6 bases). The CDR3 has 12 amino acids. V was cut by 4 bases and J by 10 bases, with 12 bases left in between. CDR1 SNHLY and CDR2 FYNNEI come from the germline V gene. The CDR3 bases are TGTGCCAGCAGTGGCGGACTATTTCCGCAGTATTTT. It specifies CASSGGLFPQYF.

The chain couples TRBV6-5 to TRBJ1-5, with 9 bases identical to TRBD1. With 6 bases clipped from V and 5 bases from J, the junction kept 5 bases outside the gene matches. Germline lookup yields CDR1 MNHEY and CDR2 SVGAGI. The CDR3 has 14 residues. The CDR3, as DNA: TGTGCCAGCAGCCGGGGACAGGGCTATCAGCCCCAGCATTTT. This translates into CASSRGQGYQPQHF.

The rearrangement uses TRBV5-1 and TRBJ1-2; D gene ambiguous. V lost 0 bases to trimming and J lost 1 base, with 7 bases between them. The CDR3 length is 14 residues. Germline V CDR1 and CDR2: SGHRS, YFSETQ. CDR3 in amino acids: CASSLEPGNYGYTF. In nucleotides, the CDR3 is TGCGCCAGCAGCTTGGAACCGGGTAACTATGGCTACACCTTC.

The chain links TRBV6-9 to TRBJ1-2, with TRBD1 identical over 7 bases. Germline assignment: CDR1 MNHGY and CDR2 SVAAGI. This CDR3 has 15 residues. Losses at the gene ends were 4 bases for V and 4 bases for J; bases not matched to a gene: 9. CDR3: CASSFRGQSCYGYTF. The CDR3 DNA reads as TGTGCCAGCAGTTTCAGGGGACAGTCTTGCTATGGCTACACCTTC.

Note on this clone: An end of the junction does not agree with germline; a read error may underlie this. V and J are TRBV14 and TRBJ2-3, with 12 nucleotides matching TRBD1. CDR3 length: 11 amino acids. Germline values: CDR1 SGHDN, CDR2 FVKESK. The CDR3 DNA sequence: TGTGCCAGCAGCCGGGACAGGGGGCAACATTTT. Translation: CASSRDRGQHF. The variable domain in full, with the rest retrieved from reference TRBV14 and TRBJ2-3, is EAGVTQFPSHSVIEKGQTVTLRCDPISGHDNLYWYRRVMGKEIKFLLHFVKESKQDESGMPNNRFLAERTGGTYSTLKVQPAELEDSGVYFCASSRDRGQHFGPGTRLTVL.

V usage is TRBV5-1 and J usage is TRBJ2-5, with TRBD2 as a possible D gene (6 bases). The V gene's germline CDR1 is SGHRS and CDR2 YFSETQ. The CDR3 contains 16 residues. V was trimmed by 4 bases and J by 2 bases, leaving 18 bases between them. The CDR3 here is CASSLSSTRGQETQYF. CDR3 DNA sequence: TGCGCCAGCAGCCTATCATCAACACGGGGGCAAGAGACCCAGTACTTC.

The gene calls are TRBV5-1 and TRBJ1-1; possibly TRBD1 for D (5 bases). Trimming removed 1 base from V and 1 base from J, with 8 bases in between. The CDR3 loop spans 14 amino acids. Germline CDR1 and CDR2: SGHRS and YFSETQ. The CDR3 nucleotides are TGCGCCAGCAGCTTGCCCGGGGGGAACACTGAAGCTTTCTTT. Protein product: CASSLPGGNTEAFF.

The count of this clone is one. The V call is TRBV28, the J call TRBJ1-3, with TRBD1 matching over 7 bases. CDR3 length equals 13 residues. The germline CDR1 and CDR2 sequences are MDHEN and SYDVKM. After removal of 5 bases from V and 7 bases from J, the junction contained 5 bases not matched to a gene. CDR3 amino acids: CASSMTGPNTIYF. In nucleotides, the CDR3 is TGTGCCAGCAGTATGACAGGGCCCAACACCATATATTTT.

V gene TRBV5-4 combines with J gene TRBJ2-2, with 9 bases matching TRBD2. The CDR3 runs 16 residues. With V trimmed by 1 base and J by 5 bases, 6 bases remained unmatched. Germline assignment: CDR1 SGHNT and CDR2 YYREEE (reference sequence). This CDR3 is CASSLPSGGMTGELFF. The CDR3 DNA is TGTGCCAGCAGCTTGCCCAGCGGGGGGATGACCGGGGAGCTGTTTTTT.

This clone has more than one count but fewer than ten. CDR3 region: CASSLIGPPTGEQYF. The CDR3, as DNA: TGTGCCAGCAGCTTAATTGGCCCCCCAACGGGCGAGCAGTACTTC. This sequence joins TRBV11-2 and TRBJ2-7; D is unclear. V gave up 2 bases and J gave up 6 bases, with 17 bases separating them. This CDR3 region has 15 residues. Germline loops: CDR1 SGHAT, CDR2 FQNNGV.

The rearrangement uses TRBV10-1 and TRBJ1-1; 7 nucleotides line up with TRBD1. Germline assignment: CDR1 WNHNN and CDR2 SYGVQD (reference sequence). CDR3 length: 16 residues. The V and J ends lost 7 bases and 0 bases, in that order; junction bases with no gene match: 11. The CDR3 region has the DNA TGCGCCAGCACCACCAGGGGGGTTCGCATGAACACTGAAGCTTTCTTT. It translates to CASTTRGVRMNTEAFF.

The CDR3 sequence is CASSLGDRDVDTQYF. The CDR3 nucleotides are TGTGCCAGCAGCTTAGGGGACAGGGATGTGGATACGCAGTATTTT. This chain connects TRBV7-9 to TRBJ2-3; 9 bases align to TRBD1. The CDR3 is 15 amino acids. The V gene's germline CDR1 is SEHNR and CDR2 FQNEAQ (reference sequence). Trimming cost V 1 base and J 6 bases; bases outside gene matches: 5.

The CDR3 DNA sequence: TGTGCCACCAGTCCGGGTTGGGTAGAGACCCAGTACTTC. Amino acid sequence: CATSPGWVETQYF. The gene calls are TRBV24-1 and TRBJ2-5; D gene unclear. CDR1 is KGHDR and CDR2 is SFDVKD in the germline V gene. This CDR3 region has 13 residues. V was cut by 6 bases and J by 4 bases, with 11 bases left in between.

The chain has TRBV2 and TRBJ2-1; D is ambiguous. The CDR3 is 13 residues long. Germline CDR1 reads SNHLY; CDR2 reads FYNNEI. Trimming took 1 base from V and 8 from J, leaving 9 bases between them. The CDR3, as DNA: TGTGCCAGCAGTGAAGGCTATAGAGATGAGCAGTTCTTC. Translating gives CASSEGYRDEQFF.

CDR3: CASSFSGGVNQPQHF. CDR3 sequence (DNA): TGTGCCAGCAGCTTCTCAGGGGGAGTCAATCAGCCCCAGCATTTT. V is TRBV7-8 and J is TRBJ1-5, with 7 bases matching TRBD1. The CDR3 is 15 residues long. The V segment lost 3 bases and the J segment 3 bases; nucleotides outside the gene matches: 5. CDR1 is SGHVS and CDR2 is FQNEAQ in the germline V gene.

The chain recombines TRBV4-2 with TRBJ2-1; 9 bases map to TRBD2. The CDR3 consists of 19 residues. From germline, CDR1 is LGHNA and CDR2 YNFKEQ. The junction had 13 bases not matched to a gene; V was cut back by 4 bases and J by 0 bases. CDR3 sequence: CASSPEGSGGVLSYNEQFF. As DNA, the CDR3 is TGTGCCAGCAGCCCCGAGGGTAGCGGGGGCGTCCTCTCCTACAATGAGCAGTTCTTC.

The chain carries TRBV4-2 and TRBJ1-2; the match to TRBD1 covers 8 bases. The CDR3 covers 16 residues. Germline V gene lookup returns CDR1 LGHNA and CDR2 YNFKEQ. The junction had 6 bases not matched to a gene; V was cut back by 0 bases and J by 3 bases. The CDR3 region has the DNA TGTGCCAGCAGCCAAGAGGTGGACAGGGTCTACTATGGCTACACCTTC. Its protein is CASSQEVDRVYYGYTF.

CDR3 DNA: TGTGCCATCAGTGCCGGACAGGGAAGCAATCAGCCCCAGCATTTT. Encoded protein: CAISAGQGSNQPQHF. This chain joins TRBV10-3 and TRBJ1-5, with TRBD1 identical over 8 bases. The V gene end was trimmed by 4 bases and the J gene end by 1 base; junction bases not matched to a gene: 3. The CDR3 runs to 15 residues. Germline loops: CDR1 ENHRY, CDR2 SYGVKD.

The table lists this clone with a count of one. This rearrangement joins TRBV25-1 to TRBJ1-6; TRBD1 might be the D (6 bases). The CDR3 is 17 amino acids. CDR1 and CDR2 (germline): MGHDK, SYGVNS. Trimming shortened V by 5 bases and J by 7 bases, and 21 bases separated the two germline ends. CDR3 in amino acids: CASSLSSGGLGNSPLHF. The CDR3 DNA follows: TGTGCCAGCAGTCTTTCAAGCGGGGGGCTTGGGAATTCACCCCTCCACTTT. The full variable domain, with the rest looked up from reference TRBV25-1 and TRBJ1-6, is EADIYQTPRYLVIGTGKKITLECSQTMGHDKMYWYQQDPGMELHLIHYSYGVNSTEKGDLSSESTVSRIRTEHFPLTLESARPSHTSQYLCASSLSSGGLGNSPLHFGNGTRLTVT.

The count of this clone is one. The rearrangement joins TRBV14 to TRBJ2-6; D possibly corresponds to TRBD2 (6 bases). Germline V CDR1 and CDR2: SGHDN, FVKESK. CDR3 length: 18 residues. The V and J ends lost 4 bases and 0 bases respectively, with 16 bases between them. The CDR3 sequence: CASSRLGRFSSGANVLTF. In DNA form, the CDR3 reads TGTGCCAGCAGCCGACTAGGTAGATTTAGCTCTGGGGCCAACGTCCTGACTTTC.

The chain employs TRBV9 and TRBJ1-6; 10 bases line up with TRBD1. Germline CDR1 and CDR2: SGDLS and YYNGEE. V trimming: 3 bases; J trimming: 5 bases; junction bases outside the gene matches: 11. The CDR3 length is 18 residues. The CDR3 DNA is TGTGCCAGCAGCGACGCATGGGACAGGGGAAACGATAATTCACCCCTCCACTTT. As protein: CASSDAWDRGNDNSPLHF.

The chain's CDR3 is CASSSTIGNQPQHF. As DNA, the CDR3 is TGTGCCAGCAGTTCAACTATAGGCAATCAGCCCCAGCATTTT. The rearrangement links TRBV6-5 to TRBJ1-5, with D uncertain. The CDR3 extends over 14 amino acids. In germline, CDR1 is MNHEY, CDR2 SVGAGI. V was trimmed by 4 bases and J by 2 bases, leaving 9 bases between them.

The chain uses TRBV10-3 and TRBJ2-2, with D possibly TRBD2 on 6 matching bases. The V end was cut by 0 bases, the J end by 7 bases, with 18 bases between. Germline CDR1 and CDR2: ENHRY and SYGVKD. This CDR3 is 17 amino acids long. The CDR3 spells CAISESGDFARGGELFF. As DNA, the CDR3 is TGTGCCATCAGTGAGTCTGGGGACTTTGCAAGAGGCGGGGAGCTGTTTTTT.